This T cell receptor beta chain originates from a study of OX40 agonist ivuxolimab in advanced cancers. About the investigation overall: Ivuxolimab was an agonistic, fully human IgG2 monoclonal antibody directed against OX40 (CD134), a costimulatory receptor. Intravenous ivuxolimab was administered to patients every 2 weeks at six dose levels: 0.01, 0.1, 0.3, 1.5, 3 and 10 mg/kg. Of the 52 patients in dose escalation, 19 had hepatocellular carcinoma, about 15 had melanoma, 9 had renal cell carcinoma and 9 had head and neck cancer. In the dose-escalation cohort, more than 75% of patients were male, and the mean age was approximately 60 years, with a range of 23 to 79. Prior anti-PD-1, anti-PD-L1 or anti-CTLA-4 therapy was permitted, and checkpoint inhibitors had been received by 30% to 40% of dose-escalation patients. Three dose-escalation patients achieved partial responses, one with hepatocellular carcinoma and two with cutaneous melanoma. The point of sequencing TCRbeta in the periphery was to test whether ivuxolimab changed TCR sequence diversity and drove clonal T-cell expansion. The paper covers the monotherapy dose-escalation part of the phase I ivuxolimab trial, which included N ≈ 54 patients.

Points on this clone: The target of this receptor is not known. Base quality data are lacking; no much larger clone is found one base away.

V lost 4 bases and J lost 0 bases; the stretch between them is 9 bases long. The CDR1 and CDR2 encoded by the germline V gene are SGHRS and YFSETQ. The cysteine opens and the phenylalanine closes a CDR3 of 14 amino acids. Solely the CDR3 DNA is kept, with 42 bases framed from the first base. The trial excluded patients who had a history of autoimmune disease or who were on systemic immunosuppression. Peripheral blood for TCR sequencing was collected from all dose cohorts at baseline, on cycle 4 day 1, and on cycle 7 day 1. Samples came from an open-label, multicenter, first-in-human phase I dose-escalation trial of ivuxolimab. Adults with locally advanced or metastatic melanoma, renal cell carcinoma, hepatocellular carcinoma or head and neck squamous cell carcinoma were enrolled in the trial. Before TCR sequencing, CD4+ T cells and CD8+ T cells were sorted from peripheral blood as separate populations.

General findings and caveats noted by the study authors: At doses from 0.1 to 3.0 mg/kg, clonal expansion was seen in both CD4+ and CD8+ blood T cells between baseline and week 6. After ivuxolimab, expanded clones were on average more numerous among CD8+ T cells than among CD4+ T cells. Low levels of normalized T-cell clonal expansion were also seen in some patients who did not respond. The antigen specificity of the peripheral T cells that underwent clonal expansion was not determined. In the 0.1-3.0 mg/kg groups, partial responders were among the patients with the lowest normalized peripheral clonal expansion, particularly in CD8+ T cells.

To sequence the TCRbeta CDR3 region, genomic DNA was isolated from the sorted cells. The immunoSEQ Assay was used for sequencing of TCRbeta CDR3 regions. The immuneACCESS repertoire file appears here via TCRdb, limited to in-frame rearrangements. These files lack a portion of the clones; in checked studies, under half of the deficit traces to unresolved V genes, and the cause of the others is not known. Present in this sample are over 55,000 clones, 65% to 90% of which were seen just once. Roughly 2.3% of the sample is held by the ten biggest clonotypes. Recombination linked TRBV5-1 to TRBJ2-3, with no confident D gene call. This TCR was sampled from an adult with an advanced solid tumor such as melanoma, head and neck, liver or kidney cancer. The starting material was CD4+ or CD8+ T cells sorted from blood, obtained in a trial of the OX40 agonist ivuxolimab. The bases read TGCGCCAGCAGCCGGTTGGGGAGCACAGATACGCAGTATTTT. This gives the protein CASSRLGSTDTQYF.